This TCR beta chain was identified in a study of cytomegalovirus exposure and HLA in healthy donors. With 6 bases removed from V and 5 bases from J, the gap between germline ends came to 19 bases. This CDR3 has 16 residues. Germline-derived CDR1 and CDR2 are KGHSH and LQKENI. 60 Vbeta and 13 Jbeta primers were used in PCR. Assay used: immunoSEQ multiplex PCR; TCRdb lists only in-frame clones, some missing. The top ten clones hold 2% to 3% of a sample with over 200,000 clones, 70% of them seen once. Study findings and constraints: Later analysis found that TCR beta chains associated with HLA were more clonally expanded than other, equally common chains. There were a few CMV-associated chains whose specificity for CMV antigens was confirmed in vitro. An Asian-associated ancestry cluster reportedly showed fewer N-insertions than the approximately 700-donor mean in a later analysis. Per a later analysis, roughly 17,000 TCR beta sequences showed association with HLA alleles at 0.05 false discovery rate.

In its sample, this clone was seen once. What it binds is not known. The receptor comes from a middle-aged man in good health and CMV-seropositive. This chain joins TRBV18 and TRBJ2-2, with D possibly matching TRBD1 (5 bases). Sample: PBMCs. In DNA, the CDR3 is TGTGCCAGCTCCGAAGCTTCTGGGGCTCGGACCGGGGAGCTGTTTTTT. It encodes CASSEASGARTGELFF.